This TCR beta chain is from a study of T cell responses to AZD1222 COVID-19 vaccine. The germline CDR1 and CDR2 sequences are KGHDR and SFDVKD. This CDR3 is built from 15 residues. The trim removed 4 bases at V and 6 bases at J, leaving 6 bases unmatched. This table comes from immunoSEQ multiplex PCR, and its TCRdb copy is limited to in-frame clones, with some not included. This sample has tens of thousands of clones; roughly 88% occur once, and the top ten carry 9.5% to 13%. The chain employs TRBV24-1 and TRBJ2-1; 9 bases align to TRBD1. Source: peripheral blood, taken 28 days after the second AZD1222 dose. The origin of this receptor is an adult who received the AZD1222 COVID-19 vaccine. CDR3 DNA sequence: TGTGCCACCAGTGACCAAGGGACAGGGATCAATGAGCAGTTCTTC. As protein: CATSDQGTGINEQFF.